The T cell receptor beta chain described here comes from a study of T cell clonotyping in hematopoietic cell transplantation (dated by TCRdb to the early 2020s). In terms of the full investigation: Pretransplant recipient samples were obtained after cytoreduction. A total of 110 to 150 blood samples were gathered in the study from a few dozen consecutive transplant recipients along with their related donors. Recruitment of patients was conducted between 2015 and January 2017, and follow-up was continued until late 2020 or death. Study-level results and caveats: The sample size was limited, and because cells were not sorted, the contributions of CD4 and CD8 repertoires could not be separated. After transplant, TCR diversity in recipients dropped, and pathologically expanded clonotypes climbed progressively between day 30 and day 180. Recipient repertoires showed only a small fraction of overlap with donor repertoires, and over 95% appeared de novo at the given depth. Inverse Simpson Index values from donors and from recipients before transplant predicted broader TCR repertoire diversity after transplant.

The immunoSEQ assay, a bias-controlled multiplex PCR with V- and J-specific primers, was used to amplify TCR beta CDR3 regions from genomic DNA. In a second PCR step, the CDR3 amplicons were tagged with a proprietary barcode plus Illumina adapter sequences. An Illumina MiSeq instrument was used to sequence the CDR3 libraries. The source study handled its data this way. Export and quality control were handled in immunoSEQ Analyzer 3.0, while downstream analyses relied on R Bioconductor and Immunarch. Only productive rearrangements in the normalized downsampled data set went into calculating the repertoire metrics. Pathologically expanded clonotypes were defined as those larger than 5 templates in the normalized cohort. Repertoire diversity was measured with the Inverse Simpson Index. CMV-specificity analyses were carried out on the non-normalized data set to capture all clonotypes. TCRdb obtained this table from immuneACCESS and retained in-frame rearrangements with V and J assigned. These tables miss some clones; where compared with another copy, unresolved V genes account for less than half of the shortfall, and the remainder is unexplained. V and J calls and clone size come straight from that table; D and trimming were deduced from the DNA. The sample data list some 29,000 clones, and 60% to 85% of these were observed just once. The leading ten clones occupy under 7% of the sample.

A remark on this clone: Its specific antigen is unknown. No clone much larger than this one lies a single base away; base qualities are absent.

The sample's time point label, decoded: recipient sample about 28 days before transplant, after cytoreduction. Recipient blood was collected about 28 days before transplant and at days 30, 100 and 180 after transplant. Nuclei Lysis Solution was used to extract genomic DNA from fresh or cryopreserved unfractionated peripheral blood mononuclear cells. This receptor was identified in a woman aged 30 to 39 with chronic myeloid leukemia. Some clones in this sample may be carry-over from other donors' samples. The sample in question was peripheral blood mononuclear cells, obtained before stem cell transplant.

The CDR3 region reads CASSLGLGRSPNTEAFF. The DNA reads TGTGCCAGCAGCTTAGGGCTGGGAAGGTCCCCGAACACTGAAGCTTTCTTT. The chain couples TRBV7-2 to TRBJ1-1; the D gene lacks a confident call. Trimming at the junction amounts to 1 base on V and 1 base on J, and the germline ends lie 16 bases apart. The germline V gene yields SGHTA for CDR1 and FQGNSA for CDR2. The CDR3 starts with the cysteine, ends with the phenylalanine, and has 17 residues. The sequence is cut down to CDR3 DNA, 51 bases in frame from base 1.